Described below is a single T cell receptor (beta chain) sequence and its context. Its antigen is not identified. The data belong to a study of T cell responses to AZD1222 COVID-19 vaccine. The table came from immunoSEQ multiplex PCR; TCRdb's copy has only in-frame clones and leaves some out. The table includes some 150,000 clones, about 89% detected once. V lost 0 bases and J 9 bases, leaving 12 bases between the germline ends. CDR3 length: 15 residues. The germline CDR1 and CDR2 sequences are SGHDN and FVKESK. Overall study findings and caveats: The study identified only six AZD1222 recipients as seropositive at baseline. Two AZD1222 doses significantly raised spike-specific TCR breadth and depth over controls. The sample set comprised mostly white British donors with more females, and clonal diversity was possibly underestimated.

V gene TRBV14 combines with J gene TRBJ1-6; the D gene is possibly TRBD1 (5 bases). The sample was peripheral blood, taken on day 0 of MenACWY control vaccination. The sequence was collected from an adult in good health. The CDR3: CASSQDRWGRSPLHF. In nucleotides, the CDR3 is TGTGCCAGCAGCCAAGATCGGTGGGGACGTTCACCCCTCCACTTT.